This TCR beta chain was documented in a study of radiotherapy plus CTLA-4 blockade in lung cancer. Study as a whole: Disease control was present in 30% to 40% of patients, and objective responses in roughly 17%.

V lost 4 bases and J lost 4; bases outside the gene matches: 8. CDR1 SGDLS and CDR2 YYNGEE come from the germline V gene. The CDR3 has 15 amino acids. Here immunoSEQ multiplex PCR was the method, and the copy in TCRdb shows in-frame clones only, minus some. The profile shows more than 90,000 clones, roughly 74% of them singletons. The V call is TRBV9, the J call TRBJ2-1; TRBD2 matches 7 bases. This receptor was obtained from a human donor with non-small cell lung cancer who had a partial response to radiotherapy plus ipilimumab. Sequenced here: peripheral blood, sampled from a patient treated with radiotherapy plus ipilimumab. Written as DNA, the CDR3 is TGTGCCAGCAGCCCGCGGGAGAGGTCGTACAATGAGCAGTTCTTC. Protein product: CASSPRERSYNEQFF.